The rows below give T cell receptor beta chains drawn from one sample of a study of CD8+ T cells in alopecia areata. Sequencing was performed with immunoSEQ multiplex PCR; in TCRdb, only in-frame clones are kept and a portion is missing. The sample has about 120,000 clones; 53% are singletons. The specimen was CD4+ T cells sorted from blood, collected at week 4, from a patient treated with tofacitinib. The receptors stem from a human donor with alopecia areata. Each CDR3 is given with its conserved first and last residue. The D gene is left open where the match is weak. Rows may omit the clone size; those that give it use once, few, many or a size class.

clone size	J gene	V gene	D gene	CDR3 DNA	CDR3 protein
-	TRBJ2-7	TRBV19	TRBD1	TGTGCCAGTAGACCTACCGGGACAGGGGGTAGTGAGCAGTACTTC	CASRPTGTGGSEQYF
few	TRBJ1-2	TRBV29-1	-	TGCAGCGACAGGGCTCCCTATGGCTACACCTTC	CSDRAPYGYTF
few	TRBJ2-6	TRBV5-6	TRBD1	TGTGCCAGCACAGGGGGCTCTGGGGCCAACGTCCTGACTTTC	CASTGGSGANVLTF
-	TRBJ1-2	TRBV6-5	TRBD1	TGTGCCAGCAGATCAGGGGGCTATGGCTACACCTTC	CASRSGGYGYTF
few	TRBJ1-2	TRBV19	-	TGTCCCGTGACGAATGGCTACACCTTC	CPVTNGYTF
-	TRBJ2-7	TRBV4-2	-	TGTGCCAGCAGCCAAGATTTTGGACCGCGGCGCGAGCAGTACTTC	CASSQDFGPRREQYF
-	TRBJ2-7	TRBV30	TRBD2	TGTGCCTGGAAATTCATCGTGGGAGCGGGAAACTACGAGCAGTACTTC	CAWKFIVGAGNYEQYF
-	TRBJ1-1	TRBV30	-	TGTGCCTGGGGAGGCGGATACACTGAAGCTTTCTTT	CAWGGGYTEAFF
-	TRBJ2-4	TRBV7-6	TRBD2	TGTGCCAGCAGCTTACAACTAGCGGGAGGGCCTGCCAAAAACATTCAGTACTTC	CASSLQLAGGPAKNIQYF
-	TRBJ2-2	TRBV29-1	-	TGCAGCGTTGAAGTCCCGAACACCGGGGAGCTGTTTTTT	CSVEVPNTGELFF
few	TRBJ1-5	TRBV30	-	TGTGCCTGGAGTGTATACAGCAATCAGCCCCAGCATTTT	CAWSVYSNQPQHF
-	TRBJ2-7	TRBV29-1	TRBD2	TGCAGCGTTCTAACCTGGACTAGCAGGGGCGAGCAGTACTTC	CSVLTWTSRGEQYF
few	TRBJ2-7	TRBV20-1	TRBD1	TGCAGTGCTGGGACAGCCTACGAGCAGTACTTC	CSAGTAYEQYF
-	TRBJ2-3	TRBV6-6	-	TGTGCCAGCAGTTATATCGATACGCAGTATTTT	CASSYIDTQYF
-	TRBJ1-2	TRBV29-1	-	TGCAGCGTTCAGAGCTCCTATGGCTACACCTTC	CSVQSSYGYTF
-	TRBJ1-1	TRBV29-1	-	TGCAGCGTCCTATCGACAGGGAACACTGAAGCTTTCTTT	CSVLSTGNTEAFF
-	TRBJ2-7	TRBV7-9	-	TGTGCCAGCAGCTTGACGCAGGGCTACGAGCAGTACTTC	CASSLTQGYEQYF
-	TRBJ1-4	TRBV15	TRBD1	TGTGCCACCAGCGGATCGTCGCTCAGGGGCAGGGGGGAAAAACTGTTTTTT	CATSGSSLRGRGEKLFF
-	TRBJ1-2	TRBV30	TRBD1	TGTGCCTATCCGGGACAGGGGGGATTTGGCTACACCTTC	CAYPGQGGFGYTF
-	TRBJ2-5	TRBV30	TRBD1	TGTGCCTGGAGTGACAGACAGGGTACATCTAGGGAGACCCAGTACTTC	CAWSDRQGTSRETQYF
many	TRBJ2-1	TRBV4-1	-	TGCGCCAGCAGCCGCCCTCTGCGGGATGGGAACAATGAGCAGTTCTTC	CASSRPLRDGNNEQFF
-	TRBJ2-3	TRBV27	-	TGTGCCCCAAGCACAGATACGCAGTATTTT	CAPSTDTQYF
-	TRBJ2-2	TRBV7-3	TRBD2	TGTGCCAGCAGCTTGGGACTAGCGAACACCGGGGAGCTGTTTTTT	CASSLGLANTGELFF
few	TRBJ1-2	TRBV7-2	-	TGTGCCAGCAGCTTAGGAGCCTATGGCTACACCTTC	CASSLGAYGYTF
-	TRBJ1-5	TRBV5-1	-	TGCGCCAGCAGCTTGGCCGCAGGGATCAATCAGCCCCAGCATTTT	CASSLAAGINQPQHF
-	TRBJ1-2	TRBV30	-	TGTGCCTGGAGTGTAGAAAGGCTCTATGGCTACACCTTC	CAWSVERLYGYTF
few	TRBJ2-5	TRBV29-1	-	TGCAGCGCACGAAGGGGCCAGGGGACCCAGTACTTC	CSARRGQGTQYF
-	TRBJ2-7	TRBV11-2	-	TGTGCCGGCAGCTTAGTACAATCCTCCGAGCAGTACTTC	CAGSLVQSSEQYF
-	TRBJ2-3	TRBV29-1	TRBD2	TGCAGCGTTGATTCTCTAGCGGTTAGCACAGATACGCAGTATTTT	CSVDSLAVSTDTQYF
-	TRBJ2-4	TRBV6-6	TRBD1	TGTGCCAGCAGAGCGACAGGGAAGGCCAAAAACATTCAGTACTTC	CASRATGKAKNIQYF
-	TRBJ2-7	TRBV6-6	-	TGTGCCACCGGTTCCTACGAGCAGTACTTC	CATGSYEQYF
few	TRBJ2-1	TRBV21-1	-	TGTGCCAGCAGCAAACCGGGACAGGGGGAGTACAATGAGCAGTTCTTC	CASSKPGQGEYNEQFF
-	TRBJ2-3	TRBV29-1	-	TGCAGCGTTCGGACGGATCCGCGTAGCACAGATACGCAGTATTTT	CSVRTDPRSTDTQYF
few	TRBJ2-1	TRBV18	TRBD1	TGTGCCAGCTCACCACCGGAGGACAGGGGGCTAGCTTATAGCTACAATGAGCAGTTCTTC	CASSPPEDRGLAYSYNEQFF
-	TRBJ2-4	TRBV4-1	TRBD2	TGCGCCAGCAGCCAAGGGAGAGCGGGAGGGGCCAAAAACATTCAGTACTTC	CASSQGRAGGAKNIQYF
-	TRBJ1-2	TRBV27	-	TGTGCCAGCAGACCCGACGGCACTGCGGGCTACACCTTC	CASRPDGTAGYTF
once	TRBJ2-7	TRBV25-1	TRBD2	TGTGCCAGCAGTGCCACGGGACTAGCGGGGTCCTACGAGCAGTACTTC	CASSATGLAGSYEQYF
-	TRBJ1-2	TRBV25-1	-	TGTGCCAGCCGTAATGATTTTGGCGGCGACTACACCTTC	CASRNDFGGDYTF
few	TRBJ2-3	TRBV29-1	-	TGCAGCGTTGGATCCCCCAGGGTGCGCACAGATACGCAGTATTTT	CSVGSPRVRTDTQYF
-	TRBJ1-5	TRBV29-1	-	TGCAGCGTTTCTGGAGTAACACAGCCCCAGCATTTT	CSVSGVTQPQHF
once	TRBJ2-2	TRBV5-1	-	TGCGCCAGCAGCTTGGTAGCGCGGGACACCGGGGAGCTGTTTTTT	CASSLVARDTGELFF
few	TRBJ1-1	TRBV14	-	TGTGCCAGCAGCCCCCAACTCAGACAGAACACTGAAGCTTTCTTT	CASSPQLRQNTEAFF
-	TRBJ1-1	TRBV5-1	TRBD1	TGCGCCAGCAGCTTGGGACAGGGGATTGAAGCTTTCTTT	CASSLGQGIEAFF
-	TRBJ2-5	TRBV7-2	TRBD1	TGTGCCAGCAGCCCCAGGACAGGGCAAGAGACCCAGTACTTC	CASSPRTGQETQYF